This TCR beta chain was recovered during a study of human T cells and chemical hapten exposure. Study information: Patch tests delivered 0.01% DPC to the upper back and were evaluated at 6 days. Regarding the study as a whole: With DPC sensitization, TCRs exceeding 1 in 1000 frequency showed no change. The formation of large CDR3 similarity clusters by expanded TCRs significantly exceeded that of controls.

A remark on this clonotype: Its antigen is undetermined.

From the RACE reads, TCRdb called clonotypes with MiXCR, one entry per CDR3 protein. The sample lists around 190,000 distinct CDR3 sequences; 20% to 25% were seen once. Time point denoted: patch test 1, 2 weeks after DPC sensitization. Treatment described: therapeutic diphenylcyclopropenone sensitization with weekly scalp DPC. The study extracted total RNA from unfractionated whole blood. V gave up 2 bases and J gave up 4 bases; unmatched junction bases: 10. The CDR3 is 15 residues long. Germline assignment: CDR1 GTSNPN and CDR2 SVGIG (reference sequence). The receptor comes from a woman in her forties or fifties with alopecia areata. Some clones in this sample may be carry-over from other donors' samples. The V and J genes are TRBV30 and TRBJ2-7; 8 bases map to TRBD2. The sequencing here drew on whole blood, taken in connection with sensitization to the hapten diphenylcyclopropenone (DPC). CDR3 coding DNA: TGTGCCTGGAGTACTAGCGGACAAATTGTGTACGAGCAGTACTTC. Protein product: CAWSTSGQIVYEQYF.